This T cell receptor (beta chain) is from a study of regulatory T cells in long-lasting Graves disease. Study-wide background: Less than 3 months of antithyroid drugs had been taken by newly diagnosed Graves' patients.

V shed 2 bases and J shed 5 bases, with 16 bases lying between them. CDR3 length: 16 amino acids. Time point indicated: newly diagnosed GD, antithyroid drugs for less than 3 months. PBMCs were the source of the RNA used for TCR sequencing. The sample holds one count of this clonotype. Libraries of TCR beta came from iRepertoire HTBI primers plus Arm-PCR of CDR3 regions. TCRdb independently ran MiXCR on the multiplex PCR reads; one entry per CDR3 protein. The sample consists of more than 450,000 distinct CDR3 sequences, around 12% of them appearing once. This sample also belongs to another study, concerning T cells in Graves' hyperthyroidism and ophthalmopathy. From that paper: Ophthalmopathy and stable hyperthyroidism were told apart by a 13 V-J model.

The sample in question was peripheral blood mononuclear cells (PBMCs), obtained at new diagnosis, from a patient treated with antithyroid drugs. This TCR derives from a young woman with Graves disease. The chain couples TRBV6-7 to TRBJ1-5; D is possibly TRBD1 (5 bases). TRBV6-7 is recorded as an ORF, its role being uncertain. CDR3 in amino acids: CASSYGVWGAYQPQHF. CDR3 nucleotides: TGTGCCAGCAGTTACGGGGTCTGGGGCGCGTATCAGCCCCAGCATTTT.